This is a list of T cell receptor beta chains from one sample in a study of T cells after yellow fever vaccination. MiXCR, applied by TCRdb to the 5' RACE reads, yields one record per CDR3 protein. The sample holds under 600,000 distinct CDR3 sequences, about a fifth seen once. The source was PBMCs, collected roughly 23 days after the first yellow fever vaccination. The receptors stem from a man between 18 and 29 years old who received the YFV17D yellow fever vaccine. Both conserved end residues are part of each CDR3. A D gene is named only where the DNA matches it firmly. Size is stated for part of the rows, as once, few or many counts, or as a class when the clone is expanded.

clone size: few
D gene: -
J gene: TRBJ2-5
V gene: TRBV5-4
CDR3 protein: CASSGGQRGGAEQETQYF
CDR3 DNA: TGTGCCAGCAGCGGGGGACAGCGGGGAGGGGCCGAGCAAGAGACCCAGTACTTC

clone size: few
D gene: -
J gene: TRBJ2-1
V gene: TRBV20-1
CDR3 protein: CSAREAFTYNEQFF
CDR3 DNA: TGCAGTGCTAGAGAAGCTTTCACTTACAATGAGCAGTTCTTC

clone size: -
D gene: -
J gene: TRBJ2-3
V gene: TRBV6-1
CDR3 protein: CASSDQGIPDTQYF
CDR3 DNA: TGTGCCAGCAGCGATCAGGGGATCCCAGATACGCAGTATTTT

clone size: -
D gene: -
J gene: TRBJ2-5
V gene: TRBV29-1
CDR3 protein: CSVLLETQYF
CDR3 DNA: TGCAGCGTTTTATTGGAGACCCAGTACTTC

clone size: -
D gene: -
J gene: TRBJ2-3
V gene: TRBV6-5
CDR3 protein: CASSYAYPRTDTQYF
CDR3 DNA: TGTGCCAGCAGTTATGCCTACCCCCGCACAGATACGCAGTATTTT

clone size: -
D gene: TRBD2
J gene: TRBJ2-3
V gene: TRBV7-2
CDR3 protein: CASSLTSGITDTQYF
CDR3 DNA: TGTGCCAGCAGCTTGACTAGCGGGATCACAGATACGCAGTATTTT

clone size: -
D gene: TRBD2
J gene: TRBJ2-1
V gene: TRBV19
CDR3 protein: CASSRTSGEYNEQFF
CDR3 DNA: TGTGCGAGTTCTAGGACTAGCGGAGAGTACAATGAGCAGTTCTTC

clone size: few
D gene: TRBD1
J gene: TRBJ2-1
V gene: TRBV5-4
CDR3 protein: CASSLGGTGVNEQFF
CDR3 DNA: TGTGCCAGCAGCTTGGGGGGGACAGGGGTAAATGAGCAGTTCTTC

clone size: -
D gene: -
J gene: TRBJ2-2
V gene: TRBV4-3
CDR3 protein: CASSQDHRDVHGELFF
CDR3 DNA: TGCGCCAGCAGCCAAGATCACAGGGACGTTCACGGGGAGCTGTTTTTT

clone size: -
D gene: TRBD1
J gene: TRBJ2-3
V gene: TRBV2
CDR3 protein: CASTDRGPSDTQYF
CDR3 DNA: TGTGCCAGTACGGACAGGGGGCCCTCAGATACGCAGTATTTT

clone size: -
D gene: TRBD2
J gene: TRBJ2-3
V gene: TRBV20-1
CDR3 protein: CSALTSGATDTQYF
CDR3 DNA: TGCAGTGCCCTGACTAGCGGGGCAACAGATACGCAGTATTTT

clone size: -
D gene: -
J gene: TRBJ1-1
V gene: TRBV27
CDR3 protein: CASSFGGRREAFF
CDR3 DNA: TGTGCCAGCAGTTTCGGGGGGAGAAGAGAAGCTTTCTTT

clone size: -
D gene: -
J gene: TRBJ1-5
V gene: TRBV10-3
CDR3 protein: CAISERADGSSNQPQHF
CDR3 DNA: TGTGCCATCAGTGAGAGAGCGGACGGCTCTAGCAATCAGCCCCAGCATTTT

clone size: -
D gene: TRBD1
J gene: TRBJ2-1
V gene: TRBV5-1
CDR3 protein: CASGDRGYNEQFF
CDR3 DNA: TGCGCCAGCGGTGACAGGGGGTACAATGAGCAGTTCTTC

clone size: few
D gene: TRBD1
J gene: TRBJ2-2
V gene: TRBV10-1
CDR3 protein: CASSAGQGRGGELFF
CDR3 DNA: TGCGCCAGCAGTGCGGGACAGGGAAGAGGCGGGGAGCTGTTTTTT

clone size: -
D gene: TRBD2
J gene: TRBJ2-1
V gene: TRBV11-1
CDR3 protein: CASSPRLAGDTDEQFF
CDR3 DNA: TGTGCCAGCAGCCCGCGACTAGCGGGGGACACTGATGAGCAGTTCTTC

clone size: -
D gene: TRBD1
J gene: TRBJ2-2
V gene: TRBV4-1
CDR3 protein: CASSQGQGATGELFF
CDR3 DNA: TGCGCCAGCAGCCAGGGACAGGGAGCCACCGGGGAGCTGTTTTTT

clone size: once
D gene: TRBD1
J gene: TRBJ2-5
V gene: TRBV11-3
CDR3 protein: CASSLQTGFGTQYF
CDR3 DNA: TGTGCCAGCAGCTTACAGACAGGGTTCGGGACCCAGTACTTC

clone size: few
D gene: TRBD1
J gene: TRBJ2-3
V gene: TRBV7-2
CDR3 protein: CASGTGLTDTQYF
CDR3 DNA: TGTGCCAGTGGGACAGGGCTGACAGATACGCAGTATTTT

clone size: -
D gene: -
J gene: TRBJ1-6
V gene: TRBV7-2
CDR3 protein: CASSRGGDSPLHF
CDR3 DNA: TGTGCCAGCAGCCGAGGCGGAGATTCACCCCTCCACTTT

clone size: few
D gene: -
J gene: TRBJ1-2
V gene: TRBV7-9
CDR3 protein: CASSPYYGYTF
CDR3 DNA: TGTGCCAGCAGCCCATACTATGGCTACACCTTC

clone size: few
D gene: TRBD2
J gene: TRBJ2-3
V gene: TRBV5-1
CDR3 protein: CASSPRTSGETDTQYF
CDR3 DNA: TGCGCCAGCAGCCCCCGGACTAGCGGAGAGACAGATACGCAGTATTTT

clone size: few
D gene: -
J gene: TRBJ1-6
V gene: TRBV7-2
CDR3 protein: CASSSTLMGQSPLHF
CDR3 DNA: TGTGCCAGCAGCTCGACGCTAATGGGACAATCACCCCTCCACTTT

clone size: -
D gene: TRBD2
J gene: TRBJ2-4
V gene: TRBV4-3
CDR3 protein: CTSSLRLAGGVKNIQYF
CDR3 DNA: TGCACCAGCAGCCTGCGACTAGCGGGGGGTGTCAAAAACATTCAGTACTTC

clone size: few
D gene: TRBD1
J gene: TRBJ2-7
V gene: TRBV19
CDR3 protein: CASETRQGAYEQYF
CDR3 DNA: TGTGCCAGTGAAACCAGACAGGGAGCCTACGAGCAGTACTTC

clone size: few
D gene: -
J gene: TRBJ2-2
V gene: TRBV12-3/TRBV12-4
CDR3 protein: CASSPLARFGFANTGELFF
CDR3 DNA: TGTGCCAGCAGTCCTCTGGCCAGATTTGGCTTCGCGAACACCGGGGAGCTGTTTTTT

clone size: -
D gene: -
J gene: TRBJ1-1
V gene: TRBV27
CDR3 protein: CASSPITLNTEAFF
CDR3 DNA: TGTGCCAGCAGTCCTATTACCTTAAACACTGAAGCTTTCTTT

clone size: -
D gene: TRBD1
J gene: TRBJ2-3
V gene: TRBV7-8
CDR3 protein: CASRSQGASDTQYF
CDR3 DNA: TGTGCCAGCAGGTCACAGGGGGCGTCAGATACGCAGTATTTT

clone size: -
D gene: TRBD2
J gene: TRBJ2-3
V gene: TRBV5-4
CDR3 protein: CASSDPTSGGARDTQYF
CDR3 DNA: TGTGCCAGCAGCGACCCGACTAGCGGGGGGGCACGAGATACGCAGTATTTT

clone size: few
D gene: TRBD2
J gene: TRBJ2-4
V gene: TRBV4-3
CDR3 protein: CASSQTSGGASKNIQYF
CDR3 DNA: TGCGCCAGCAGCCAGACTAGCGGGGGGGCCAGCAAAAACATTCAGTACTTC

clone size: once
D gene: TRBD2
J gene: TRBJ2-1
V gene: TRBV19
CDR3 protein: CASKKLAGDNEQFF
CDR3 DNA: TGTGCCAGTAAGAAACTAGCGGGGGACAATGAGCAGTTCTTC

clone size: few
D gene: -
J gene: TRBJ2-5
V gene: TRBV6-2/TRBV6-3
CDR3 protein: CASSDLVPETQYF
CDR3 DNA: TGTGCCAGCAGTGACCTGGTCCCGGAGACCCAGTACTTC

clone size: -
D gene: -
J gene: TRBJ1-4
V gene: TRBV6-1
CDR3 protein: CASRPGYLNEKLFF
CDR3 DNA: TGTGCCAGCAGACCGGGCTACCTCAATGAAAAACTGTTTTTT

clone size: few
D gene: -
J gene: TRBJ2-4
V gene: TRBV27
CDR3 protein: CASSSGEQAKNIQYF
CDR3 DNA: TGTGCCAGCAGTTCGGGGGAACAGGCGAAAAACATTCAGTACTTC

clone size: many
D gene: -
J gene: TRBJ1-5
V gene: TRBV7-9
CDR3 protein: CASSLEGGQPQHF
CDR3 DNA: TGTGCCAGCAGCTTAGAAGGCGGTCAGCCCCAGCATTTT

clone size: few
D gene: -
J gene: TRBJ2-1
V gene: TRBV6-2/TRBV6-3
CDR3 protein: CASSYLARTPQQQFF
CDR3 DNA: TGTGCCAGCAGTTACCTGGCCAGGACCCCCCAGCAGCAGTTCTTC

clone size: few
D gene: TRBD1
J gene: TRBJ1-5
V gene: TRBV29-1
CDR3 protein: CSVVQGDGYNQPQHF
CDR3 DNA: TGCAGCGTTGTTCAGGGGGACGGTTACAATCAGCCCCAGCATTTT

clone size: -
D gene: -
J gene: TRBJ2-3
V gene: TRBV2
CDR3 protein: CASRRGEGQNTQYF
CDR3 DNA: TGTGCCAGCAGACGTGGCGAGGGGCAGAATACGCAGTATTTT

clone size: -
D gene: -
J gene: TRBJ1-6
V gene: TRBV5-1
CDR3 protein: CASSPGGYNHSPLHF
CDR3 DNA: TGCGCCAGCAGCCCGGGAGGTTACAACCATTCACCCCTCCACTTT

clone size: few
D gene: -
J gene: TRBJ2-1
V gene: TRBV24-1
CDR3 protein: CATSEGRTLDYNEQFF
CDR3 DNA: TGTGCCACCAGTGAAGGTCGGACCCTTGACTACAATGAGCAGTTCTTC

clone size: few
D gene: TRBD2
J gene: TRBJ2-1
V gene: TRBV20-1
CDR3 protein: CSARDGQESLAGGYNEQFF
CDR3 DNA: TGCAGTGCTAGAGATGGACAAGAGAGCCTAGCGGGTGGGTACAATGAGCAGTTCTTC

clone size: -
D gene: -
J gene: TRBJ2-1
V gene: TRBV9
CDR3 protein: CASSIDRDNEQFF
CDR3 DNA: TGTGCCAGCAGTATTGACCGCGACAATGAGCAGTTCTTC

clone size: -
D gene: -
J gene: TRBJ2-3
V gene: TRBV6-5
CDR3 protein: CASSWTRTTSTDTQYF
CDR3 DNA: TGTGCCAGCAGTTGGACCCGCACAACTAGCACAGATACGCAGTATTTT

clone size: -
D gene: -
J gene: TRBJ2-3
V gene: TRBV14
CDR3 protein: CASSQELSGSQGTDTQYF
CDR3 DNA: TGTGCCAGCAGCCAAGAGTTGAGTGGGAGTCAAGGCACAGATACGCAGTATTTT

clone size: -
D gene: -
J gene: TRBJ1-2
V gene: TRBV12-3/TRBV12-4
CDR3 protein: CASIKRRLGNNYGYTF
CDR3 DNA: TGTGCCAGCATCAAAAGGCGGCTGGGGAACAACTATGGCTACACCTTC

clone size: -
D gene: TRBD2
J gene: TRBJ2-2
V gene: TRBV30
CDR3 protein: CALDREGAGELFF
CDR3 DNA: TGTGCCCTCGATCGGGAGGGAGCCGGGGAGCTGTTTTTT

clone size: -
D gene: -
J gene: TRBJ2-2
V gene: TRBV5-5
CDR3 protein: CASSLIQITGELFF
CDR3 DNA: TGTGCCAGCAGCTTGATACAGATAACCGGGGAGCTGTTTTTT

clone size: few
D gene: -
J gene: TRBJ2-2
V gene: TRBV6-1
CDR3 protein: CASSRPTRGPGELFF
CDR3 DNA: TGTGCCAGCAGTCGGCCGACCCGGGGGCCCGGGGAGCTGTTTTTT

clone size: few
D gene: -
J gene: TRBJ1-1
V gene: TRBV20-1
CDR3 protein: CSARADSLNTEAFF
CDR3 DNA: TGCAGTGCTAGGGCTGACAGCCTGAACACTGAAGCTTTCTTT

clone size: few
D gene: -
J gene: TRBJ2-5
V gene: TRBV12-3/TRBV12-4
CDR3 protein: CASGPQGRETQYF
CDR3 DNA: TGTGCCAGCGGGCCGCAGGGGCGGGAGACCCAGTACTTC

clone size: few
D gene: -
J gene: TRBJ2-3
V gene: TRBV7-9
CDR3 protein: CASSLVRGVVLADTQYF
CDR3 DNA: TGTGCCAGCAGCTTAGTCAGGGGCGTCGTACTTGCAGATACGCAGTATTTT

clone size: -
D gene: -
J gene: TRBJ1-1
V gene: TRBV5-1
CDR3 protein: CASSLSAPTEAFF
CDR3 DNA: TGCGCCAGCAGCTTGAGTGCCCCCACTGAAGCTTTCTTT

clone size: -
D gene: -
J gene: TRBJ1-2
V gene: TRBV29-1
CDR3 protein: CSARPDSFKSDGYTF
CDR3 DNA: TGCAGCGCCCGCCCGGACAGCTTTAAATCGGATGGCTACACCTTC

clone size: -
D gene: -
J gene: TRBJ1-1
V gene: TRBV11-2
CDR3 protein: CASSYSRTATEAFF
CDR3 DNA: TGTGCCAGCAGCTACAGCCGCACGGCCACTGAAGCTTTCTTT

clone size: few
D gene: TRBD1
J gene: TRBJ2-1
V gene: TRBV20-1
CDR3 protein: CSASQGDNEQFF
CDR3 DNA: TGCAGTGCTAGCCAGGGGGACAATGAGCAGTTCTTC

clone size: few
D gene: -
J gene: TRBJ2-1
V gene: TRBV27
CDR3 protein: CASSRVGSYNEQFF
CDR3 DNA: TGTGCCAGCTCCCGCGTTGGCTCCTACAATGAGCAGTTCTTC

clone size: -
D gene: -
J gene: TRBJ1-1
V gene: TRBV10-3
CDR3 protein: CAISEDRMGGTEAFF
CDR3 DNA: TGTGCCATCAGTGAGGATCGGATGGGAGGGACTGAAGCTTTCTTT

clone size: -
D gene: -
J gene: TRBJ1-5
V gene: TRBV6-2/TRBV6-3
CDR3 protein: CASSYVQTNQPQHF
CDR3 DNA: TGTGCCAGCAGTTATGTTCAAACCAATCAGCCCCAGCATTTT

clone size: -
D gene: -
J gene: TRBJ1-2
V gene: TRBV5-4
CDR3 protein: CASSLKDFDGYTF
CDR3 DNA: TGTGCCAGCAGCTTGAAGGATTTTGATGGCTACACCTTC

clone size: -
D gene: -
J gene: TRBJ2-7
V gene: TRBV6-6
CDR3 protein: CASSYSIRSEQYF
CDR3 DNA: TGTGCCAGCAGTTACTCGATCCGTAGCGAGCAGTACTTC